This T cell receptor beta chain is from a study of control samples from healthy donors and cancer patients. Clones were read by immunoSEQ multiplex PCR, and TCRdb kept only the in-frame ones, dropping some. This sample carries about 30,000 clones, 85% of them seen once, and the ten largest clones take around 7.1%. V gave up 6 bases and J gave up 5 bases, with 13 bases separating them. The CDR3 is 13 amino acids. Germline V gene sequence: CDR1 MNHEY, CDR2 SVGAGI. The V and J genes are TRBV6-5 and TRBJ2-5; perhaps TRBD1 as D (5 bases). Material: PBMCs. The sequence was collected from a woman aged 60-75 years with head and neck cancer. CDR3 sequence reads: CASRDPGSETQYF. The CDR3 DNA reads TGTGCCAGCAGGGATCCAGGGTCGGAGACCCAGTACTTC.